This T cell receptor (beta chain) was observed in a study of identical twins. TCRdb analysed the 5' RACE reads with MiXCR anew, one entry per CDR3 protein. The sample consists of approximately 210,000 distinct CDR3 sequences, about 16% of them appearing once. Germline CDR1 and CDR2: SQVTM and ANQGSEA. There are 10 residues in the CDR3. Trimming left V 3 bases short and J 11 bases short, with 8 bases between. This sample also appeared in a second study, on T cells expressing NK-cell markers. That source reports: Cells sorted as CD3+CD56+NKG2C+, CD3+CD56+NKG2C- and CD3+CD56-NKG2C+ T cells supplied the TCR beta repertoires. These clonotypes additionally ranked first within the CD3+CD56-NKG2C+ fraction of a few donors.

The source of this sequence is a woman aged 18-29 years in good health. The source material was CD8+ T cells sorted from blood. J is TRBJ2-1 and V is TRBV29-1; tentatively, D is TRBD1 (6 bases). The CDR3 bases are TGCAGCGTTGAGGACAGCCAGCAGTTCTTC. Translation: CSVEDSQQFF.